The 30 T cell receptor beta chains in this list originate from one sample, sequenced in a study. TCRdb itself ran the RT-PCR reads through MiXCR, one entry per CDR3 protein. In the table there are about 4,200 distinct CDR3 sequences, 34% of which are singletons. Input material: memory CD4+ T cells from salivary gland. The receptors originated from a female donor with primary Sjogren's syndrome.

The rearrangement joins TRBV5-1 to TRBJ2-1; 8 bases are shared with TRBD1. CDR1 and CDR2 (germline): SGHRS, YFSETQ. The CDR3 has 16 residues. J lost 2 bases, V lost 7 bases, and 11 bases had no gene match. CDR3 region: CASATGQGATYNEQFF. The CDR3 DNA follows: TGCGCCAGCGCTACAGGACAGGGCGCTACCTACAATGAGCAGTTCTTC.

The V and J genes are TRBV11-2 and TRBJ2-1, with TRBD2 matching 10 bases. This CDR3 has 14 residues. Germline V gives CDR1 SGHAT, CDR2 FQNNGV. The V and J ends lost 6 bases and 4 bases, in that order; junction bases with no gene match: 3. CDR3 in DNA: TGTGCCAGCAGGGAGCGGGGGGGATACAATGAGCAGTTCTTC. This translates into CASRERGGYNEQFF.

By share, this clonotype counts as medium-sized. The chain recombines TRBV12-3 or TRBV12-4 with TRBJ2-3; 8 nucleotides match TRBD2. The length of the CDR3 is 15 residues. V lost 6 bases to trimming and J lost 0 bases; unmatched junction nucleotides: 5. The CDR3 coding sequence is TGTGCCAGCAGCTCTAGCGGGTTTAGCACAGATACGCAGTATTTT. Residues: CASSSSGFSTDTQYF.

The chain employs TRBV7-2 and TRBJ2-5; TRBD2 agrees at 7 bases. Germline lookup yields CDR1 SGHTA and CDR2 FQGNSA. This CDR3 comprises 11 residues. Trimming removed 8 bases from V and 5 bases from J; junction bases left unmatched: 2. This CDR3 is CASLGGETQYF. Here the CDR3 DNA reads TGTGCCAGCTTGGGAGGGGAGACCCAGTACTTC.

By share of the sample, this clonotype is medium-sized (0.01 to 0.1%). The chain combines TRBV7-9 with TRBJ2-1; TRBD1 might be the D (5 bases). CDR3 length: 16 amino acids. The germline CDR1 and CDR2 sequences are SEHNR and FQNEAQ (reference sequence). Deletions cut 0 bases from V and 6 bases from J, with 15 bases between. This CDR3 is CASSLAKQVAINEQFF. In DNA, the CDR3 is TGTGCCAGCAGCTTAGCGAAACAGGTTGCCATCAATGAGCAGTTCTTC.

This clonotype is categorized as medium-sized (0.01 to 0.1%). The rearrangement joins TRBV5-5 to TRBJ1-2; tentatively, D is TRBD1 (6 bases). The CDR3 consists of 16 residues. The germline CDR1 and CDR2 sequences are SGHKS and YYEKEE (reference sequence). Trimming cost V 1 base and J 4 bases, with 17 bases left between them. The CDR3: CASSLFRGGEGYGYTF. In DNA form, the CDR3 reads TGTGCCAGCAGCTTGTTCCGTGGGGGCGAGGGCTATGGCTACACCTTC.

The CDR3 reads CASSQDRGQGIYNEQFF. CDR3 DNA sequence: TGCGCCAGCAGCCAAGATAGAGGACAGGGAATCTACAATGAGCAGTTCTTC. This chain joins TRBV4-3 and TRBJ2-1; the match to TRBD1 covers 8 bases. Per germline, CDR1 LGHNA and CDR2 YSLEER. J lost 3 bases, V lost 0 bases, and 7 bases had no gene match. This CDR3 has 17 amino acids.

By frequency in the sample, this clonotype is medium-sized (0.01 to 0.1%). This chain joins TRBV20-1 and TRBJ2-3, with 12 bases identical to TRBD2. This CDR3 is built from 16 residues. Germline CDR1 and CDR2: DFQATT and SNEGSKA (reference sequence). After removal of 4 bases from V and 2 bases from J, the junction contained 7 bases not matched to a gene. CDR3 in amino acids: CSANYPSGRVTDTQYF. CDR3 nucleotides: TGCAGTGCTAATTACCCTAGCGGGAGGGTCACAGATACGCAGTATTTT.

By proportion, this clonotype is large. At one boundary the junction diverges from the germline segment, which might be a read error. V usage is TRBV7-7 and J usage is TRBJ2-5, with 7 positions matching TRBD1. The germline CDR1 and CDR2 sequences are SSHAT and FNYEAQ (reference sequence). CDR3 length: 15 amino acids. The CDR3 DNA sequence: TGTGCTAGCAGCCGTAGTGTAGGGGGCCGCCAGACCCAGTACTTC. Translation: CASSRSVGGRQTQYF. The variable domain in full, completed from reference TRBV7-7 and TRBJ2-5, reads GAGVSQSPRYKVTKRGQDVTLRCDPISSHATLYWYQQALGQGPEFLTYFNYEAQPDKSGLPSDRFSAERPEGSISTLTIQRTEQRDSAMYRCASSRSVGGRQTQYFGPGTRLLVL.

This clonotype is medium-sized within its sample. The rearrangement uses TRBV15 and TRBJ2-5; TRBD2 agrees at 10 bases. Germline V CDR1 and CDR2: LNHNV, YYDKDF (reference sequence). Germline trimming cut 0 bases from V and 4 bases from J; bases unmatched to any gene: 20. The CDR3 runs to 21 residues. The chain's CDR3 is CATSRDIAGGFRVLSGETQYF. The CDR3 DNA reads as TGTGCCACCAGCAGAGATATAGCGGGAGGTTTTCGGGTGTTAAGCGGAGAGACCCAGTACTTC. The full variable domain, with the rest looked up from reference TRBV15 and TRBJ2-5, is DAMVIQNPRYQVTQFGKPVTLSCSQTLNHNVMYWYQQKSSQAPKLLFHYYDKDFNNEADTPDNFQSRRPNTSFCFLDIRSPGLGDTAMYLCATSRDIAGGFRVLSGETQYFGPGTRLLVL.

This clonotype was seen many times. The chain joins TRBV18 to TRBJ1-5; TRBD1 matches 8 bases. V gave up 1 base and J gave up 4 bases; unmatched junction bases: 18. The CDR3 length is 20 residues. Per germline, CDR1 KGHSH and CDR2 LQKENI. The CDR3 sequence is CASSPRDLGAGTGKNQPQHF. CDR3 DNA: TGTGCCAGCTCACCACGCGATCTAGGTGCCGGGACAGGTAAAAATCAGCCCCAGCATTTT. The whole variable domain, remainder taken from reference TRBV18 and TRBJ1-5, is NAGVMQNPRHLVRRRGQEARLRCSPMKGHSHVYWYRQLPEEGLKFMVYLQKENIIDESGMPKERFSAEFPKEGPSILRIQQVVRGDSAAYFCASSPRDLGAGTGKNQPQHFGDGTRLSIL.

The chain uses TRBV7-2 and TRBJ2-7, with D possibly being TRBD1 (6 bases). The CDR3 covers 15 residues. The germline V gene encodes CDR1 SGHTA and CDR2 FQGNSA. V was clipped by 5 bases and J by 3 bases, with 17 bases between them. CDR3 residues: CASSQNRVTLYEQYF. The CDR3 DNA follows: TGTGCCAGCAGCCAGAACAGGGTAACCCTCTACGAGCAGTACTTC.

The chain uses TRBV20-1 and TRBJ2-7; 7 nucleotides agree with TRBD1. Per germline, CDR1 DFQATT and CDR2 SNEGSKA (reference sequence). V dropped 6 bases and J dropped 2; count of bases not matched to a gene: 4. The CDR3 loop spans 12 amino acids. In DNA form, the CDR3 reads TGCAGTGCGGCCGGGACAGCCTACGAGCAGTACTTC. Its protein product is CSAAGTAYEQYF.

The chain combines TRBV12-3 or TRBV12-4 with TRBJ2-3; 13 positions match TRBD2. This CDR3 region has 16 residues. The V and J ends lost 4 bases and 5 bases, in that order; junction bases with no gene match: 6. The CDR3 region has the DNA TGTGCCAGCAGTTCCCGGACTAGCGGGGGTTTAGATACGCAGTATTTT. Protein: CASSSRTSGGLDTQYF.

The chain joins TRBV20-1 to TRBJ2-4; D might be TRBD1 or TRBD2, each matching 6 bases. The V gene's germline CDR1 is DFQATT and CDR2 SNEGSKA (reference sequence). This CDR3 has 13 residues. V lost 6 bases and J lost 7, with 16 bases in between. In DNA, the CDR3 is TGCAGTGCATTCCGGGACGGGGGCAACATTCAGTACTTC. It encodes CSAFRDGGNIQYF.

This chain joins TRBV6-5 and TRBJ1-6; 7 bases match TRBD1. The trim removed 8 bases at V and 10 bases at J, leaving 8 bases unmatched. This CDR3 is built from 13 residues. Germline values: CDR1 MNHEY, CDR2 SVGAGI. The CDR3 reads CASRGQQVSPLHF. The CDR3 DNA reads TGTGCCAGCCGGGGACAGCAAGTCTCACCCCTCCACTTT.

By share, this clonotype counts as medium-sized. The V gene is TRBV24-1, the J gene TRBJ2-4; D is unresolved. Germline V gene data show CDR1 as KGHDR and CDR2 as SFDVKD. CDR3 length equals 15 residues. The V end was cut by 4 bases, the J end by 0 bases, with 9 bases between. The CDR3 DNA sequence: TGTGCCACCAGTGACTCTCAAGTAGCCAAAAACATTCAGTACTTC. Its protein is CATSDSQVAKNIQYF.

At least ten counts were recorded for this clonotype. This chain uses TRBV11-3 with TRBJ1-5; D is unresolved. The V end lost 3 bases, the J end lost 1 base, and 4 bases lay between the germline ends. Looked up from germline, CDR1 is SGHNT and CDR2 is YENEEA. The CDR3 is 13 residues long. The CDR3 nucleotides are TGTGCCAGCAGCTTGGACAGCAATCAGCCCCAGCATTTT. Protein: CASSLDSNQPQHF.

This clonotype has a count of ten or more. J is TRBJ2-7 and V is TRBV24-1; D may be TRBD1 (5 bases). CDR1 and CDR2 (germline): KGHDR, SFDVKD. V was cut by 9 bases and J by 5 bases, with 22 bases left in between. This CDR3 has 15 residues. This CDR3 reads CATRIFRATVHEQYF. CDR3 DNA: TGTGCCACCCGCATCTTCAGGGCTACGGTCCACGAGCAGTACTTC.

The chain couples TRBV7-2 to TRBJ2-7, with D perhaps TRBD1 (7 bases). V lost 6 bases and J lost 2, with 20 bases in between. Germline CDR1 is SGHTA and CDR2 is FQGNSA. The CDR3 extends over 16 amino acids. Written as DNA, the CDR3 is TGTGCCAGCAGGACGACAGGAGGGGGCTTCACCTACGAGCAGTACTTC. Protein: CASRTTGGGFTYEQYF.

J is TRBJ2-3 and V is TRBV7-3, with a possible D match to TRBD2 (6 bases). V was pared by 4 bases and J by 0 bases, with 14 bases between. CDR3 length: 16 residues. Germline V lookup: CDR1 SGHTA, CDR2 FQGTGA. CDR3 bases: TGTGCCAGCAGCTCTACGCGGGACCTTAGCACAGATACGCAGTATTTT. Its protein is CASSSTRDLSTDTQYF. The entire variable domain, with the rest obtained from reference TRBV7-3 and TRBJ2-3, is as follows: GAGVSQTPSNKVTEKGKYVELRCDPISGHTALYWYRQSLGQGPEFLIYFQGTGAADDSGLPNDRFFAVRPEGSVSTLKIQRTERGDSAVYLCASSSTRDLSTDTQYFGPGTRLTVL.

V usage is TRBV9 and J usage is TRBJ2-1, with 9 positions matching TRBD2. The CDR3 is 16 amino acids. Germline V gene sequence: CDR1 SGDLS, CDR2 YYNGEE. J lost 4 bases, V lost 0 bases, and 5 bases had no gene match. CDR3 nucleotide sequence: TGTGCCAGCAGCGTAGTCCCTCTAGCGGGGTACAATGAGCAGTTCTTC. Amino acids: CASSVVPLAGYNEQFF.

Within the sample, this clonotype is medium-sized. This sequence joins TRBV5-1 and TRBJ1-2; 7 positions match TRBD1. Trimming removed 0 bases from V and 2 bases from J; junction bases left unmatched: 4. The CDR3 spans 15 residues. Germline loops: CDR1 SGHRS, CDR2 YFSETQ. The CDR3 coding sequence is TGCGCCAGCAGCTTGGAGGCAGGGGGGAACTATGGCTACACCTTC. As protein: CASSLEAGGNYGYTF.

Sample share makes this clonotype medium-sized. The chain recombines TRBV5-5 with TRBJ1-2, with 10 bases fitting TRBD1. J gave up 6 bases and V 4 bases, and 9 bases lay outside the gene matches. This CDR3 comprises 15 residues. CDR1 and CDR2 (germline): SGHKS, YYEKEE (reference sequence). CDR3 sequence reads: CASSEPGQGYHGYTF. In DNA form, the CDR3 reads TGTGCCAGCAGCGAGCCGGGACAGGGGTACCATGGCTACACCTTC.

This clonotype is labeled medium-sized. This sequence joins TRBV7-9 and TRBJ1-1, with TRBD1 as a possible D gene (5 bases). Germline CDR1 and CDR2: SEHNR and FQNEAQ (reference sequence). CDR3 size: 14 residues. The V and J ends lost 1 base and 1 base respectively, with 7 bases between them. The CDR3 spells CASSLVGPNTEAFF. The CDR3 bases are TGTGCCAGCAGCTTAGTGGGACCGAACACTGAAGCTTTCTTT.

This clonotype was seen at least ten times. The chain carries TRBV27 and TRBJ1-4; D unclear. From germline, CDR1 is MNHEY and CDR2 SMNVEV (reference sequence). The CDR3 has 14 residues. Trimming stripped 4 bases from V and 0 bases from J, with 6 bases between. This chain's CDR3 is CASSSAATNEKLFF. CDR3 sequence (DNA): TGTGCCAGCAGTTCCGCCGCAACTAATGAAAAACTGTTTTTT.

Turning to this clonotype: The DNA is left out, because the CDR3 cannot be placed on it with certainty; the CDR3 is given as TCRdb lists it. The genes are TRBV7-2 and TRBJ2-3; the DNA was not used to check the table's D call, TRBD2. The CDR3 adds up to 21 amino acids, both ends counted. CDR1 is SGHTA, CDR2 FQGNSA, per germline. The CDR3 is CASSFYICSAGSGLGTDTQYF.

The chain is built from TRBV20-1 and TRBJ1-2; TRBD1 is a possible D gene (6 bases). The length of the CDR3 is 15 residues. V dropped 0 bases and J dropped 7 bases, with 18 bases sitting between them. The germline CDR1 and CDR2 sequences are DFQATT and SNEGSKA (reference sequence). The chain's CDR3 is CSARDFGFRGGGYTF. As DNA, the CDR3 is TGCAGTGCTAGAGATTTTGGCTTCAGGGGCGGTGGCTACACCTTC.

This clonotype occurred a few times. Possible read error: a much larger clone is one base away. V gene TRBV4-3 combines with J gene TRBJ2-3; 8 positions agree with TRBD1. From germline, CDR1 is LGHNA and CDR2 YSLEER. Trimming took 0 bases from V and 4 from J; bases not matched to a gene: 9. This CDR3 is built from 17 residues. The CDR3 bases are TGCGCCAGCAGCCAAGAGGCGGGTCAGGGGGCCGCAGATACGCAGTATTTT. This gives the protein CASSQEAGQGAADTQYF.

This clonotype was seen a few times. The chain carries TRBV14 and TRBJ2-5; no clear D. The CDR3 is 12 amino acids. Germline V gene lookup returns CDR1 SGHDN and CDR2 FVKESK. V gave up 4 bases and J gave up 5 bases, with 8 bases separating them. The CDR3: CASSPVSETQYF. The CDR3 DNA reads TGTGCCAGCAGCCCAGTATCGGAGACCCAGTACTTC.